This TCR beta chain comes out of a study of T cells after yellow fever vaccination. The length of the CDR3 is 12 residues. Germline V gives CDR1 SGHKS, CDR2 YYEKEE (reference sequence). V shed 1 base and J shed 5 bases, with 7 bases lying between them. Each CDR3 protein gets one entry after TCRdb re-called the 5' RACE reads with MiXCR. The data show about 630,000 distinct CDR3 sequences, with roughly an eighth seen just once and about 15% held by the top ten. The chain joins TRBV5-5 to TRBJ2-7, with D unclear. This receptor was identified in a man aged 25-40 years who received the YFV17D yellow fever vaccine. Sequences were derived from PBMCs, sampled on the day of the yellow fever booster vaccination. CDR3 sequence (DNA): TGTGCCAGCAGCTTGATTATTGACGAGCAGTACTTC. Protein sequence: CASSLIIDEQYF.